Each of the 2 T cell receptor beta chains below was sequenced from the same sample in a study of control samples from healthy donors and cancer patients. Measured with immunoSEQ multiplex PCR; TCRdb has only the in-frame clones, and not every one. This sample has about 110,000 clones, with 85% to 90% found just once. The sample taken for sequencing was PBMCs. The receptor source for this set is a woman aged 55-70 years with lung cancer.

The rearrangement uses TRBV2 and TRBJ1-1; maybe TRBD1 (5 bases). The CDR3 spans 14 residues. The germline V and J ends were trimmed by 4 bases and 1 base, with 10 bases remaining between them. CDR1 is SNHLY, CDR2 FYNNEI, per germline. CDR3 nucleotides: TGTGCCAGCAGTGCGGGACGGACGAACACTGAAGCTTTCTTT. Encoded protein: CASSAGRTNTEAFF.

The V and J genes are TRBV27 and TRBJ2-4; possible D gene TRBD1, 6 bases. CDR1 and CDR2 (germline): MNHEY, SMNVEV (reference sequence). With 5 bases removed from V and 1 base from J, the gap between germline ends came to 18 bases. The CDR3 consists of 17 residues. The CDR3 spells CASSDTLQGKAKNIQYF. The CDR3 DNA reads TGTGCCAGCAGTGACACCCTACAGGGAAAGGCCAAAAACATTCAGTACTTC.